The source of this T cell receptor beta chain is a study of T cell changes during pregnancy in multiple sclerosis. The CDR3 loop spans 15 amino acids. The ends lost 6 bases at V and 4 bases at J; junction bases unmatched: 8. Germline lookup yields CDR1 LNHNV and CDR2 YYDKDF (reference sequence). Using immunoSEQ multiplex PCR, the repertoire was profiled, and TCRdb retains in-frame clones only, with some absent. The table includes roughly 76,000 clones, just over 90% detected once. The rearrangement uses TRBV15 and TRBJ2-2; 7 bases line up with TRBD2. The TCR was taken from a female donor with multiple sclerosis, enrolled in a pregnancy study. The sequencing here drew on CD4+ T cells from peripheral blood mononuclear cells, taken in the second trimester of pregnancy. The CDR3 protein is CATSTGGTITGELFF. The CDR3 DNA sequence: TGTGCCACCAGTACCGGGGGGACCATCACCGGGGAGCTGTTTTTT.